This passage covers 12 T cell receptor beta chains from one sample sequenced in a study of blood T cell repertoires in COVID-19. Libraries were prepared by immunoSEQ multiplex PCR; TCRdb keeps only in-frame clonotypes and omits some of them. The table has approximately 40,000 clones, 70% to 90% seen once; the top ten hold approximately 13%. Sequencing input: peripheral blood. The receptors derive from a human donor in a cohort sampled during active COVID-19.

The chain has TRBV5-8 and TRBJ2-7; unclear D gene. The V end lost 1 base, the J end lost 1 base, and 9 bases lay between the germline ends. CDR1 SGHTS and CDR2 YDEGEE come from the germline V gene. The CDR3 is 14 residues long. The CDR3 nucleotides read TGTGCCAGCAGCTTGATGGCATTGTCCTACGAGCAGTACTTC. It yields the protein CASSLMALSYEQYF.

Written as DNA, the CDR3 is TGTGCCAGTAAGGCGGACAGGGTTTTCGATGAGCAGTTCTTC. This translates into CASKADRVFDEQFF. The chain has TRBV19 and TRBJ2-1, with TRBD1 matching 8 bases. The trim removed 7 bases at V and 8 bases at J, leaving 10 bases unmatched. CDR1 is LNHDA, CDR2 SQIVND, per germline (reference sequence). The CDR3 totals 14 residues.

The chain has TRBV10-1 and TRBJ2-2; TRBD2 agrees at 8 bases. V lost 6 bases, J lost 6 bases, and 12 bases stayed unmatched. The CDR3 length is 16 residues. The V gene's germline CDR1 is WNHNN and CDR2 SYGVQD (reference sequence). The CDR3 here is CASRGVRRGAPGELFF. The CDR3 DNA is TGCGCCAGCAGAGGGGTGAGGCGGGGGGCCCCCGGGGAGCTGTTTTTT.

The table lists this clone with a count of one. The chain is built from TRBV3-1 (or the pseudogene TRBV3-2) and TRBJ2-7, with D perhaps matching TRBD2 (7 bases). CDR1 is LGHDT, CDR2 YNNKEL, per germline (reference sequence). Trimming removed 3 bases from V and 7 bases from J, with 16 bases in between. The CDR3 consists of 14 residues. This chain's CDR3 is CASSQGGPPWEQYF. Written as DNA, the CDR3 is TGTGCCAGCAGCCAGGGGGGGCCGCCGTGGGAGCAGTACTTC.

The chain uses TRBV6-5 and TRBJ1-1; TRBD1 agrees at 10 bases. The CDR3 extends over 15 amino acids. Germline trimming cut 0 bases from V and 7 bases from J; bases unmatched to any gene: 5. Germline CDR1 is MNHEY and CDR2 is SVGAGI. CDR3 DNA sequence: TGTGCCAGCAGTTACTCAGACAGGGGGCAAGGTGAAGCTTTCTTT. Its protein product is CASSYSDRGQGEAFF.

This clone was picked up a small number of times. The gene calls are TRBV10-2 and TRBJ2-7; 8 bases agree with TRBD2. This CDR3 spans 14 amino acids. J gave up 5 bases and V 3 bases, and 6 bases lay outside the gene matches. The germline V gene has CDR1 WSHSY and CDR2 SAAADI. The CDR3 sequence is CASSERTSSNEQYF. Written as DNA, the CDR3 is TGCGCCAGCAGTGAACGGACTAGCTCTAACGAGCAGTACTTC.

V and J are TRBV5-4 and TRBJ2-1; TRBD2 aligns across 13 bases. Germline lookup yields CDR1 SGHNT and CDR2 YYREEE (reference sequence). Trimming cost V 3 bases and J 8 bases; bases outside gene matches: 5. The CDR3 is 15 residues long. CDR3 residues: CASSWGLAGSDEQFF. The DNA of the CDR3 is TGTGCCAGCAGCTGGGGACTAGCGGGGTCTGATGAGCAGTTCTTC.

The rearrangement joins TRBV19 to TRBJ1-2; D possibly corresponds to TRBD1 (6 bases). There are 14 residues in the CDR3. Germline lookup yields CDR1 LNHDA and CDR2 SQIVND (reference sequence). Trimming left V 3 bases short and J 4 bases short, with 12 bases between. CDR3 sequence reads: CASSMGTLLYGYTF. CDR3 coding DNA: TGTGCCAGTAGTATGGGGACATTGCTCTATGGCTACACCTTC.

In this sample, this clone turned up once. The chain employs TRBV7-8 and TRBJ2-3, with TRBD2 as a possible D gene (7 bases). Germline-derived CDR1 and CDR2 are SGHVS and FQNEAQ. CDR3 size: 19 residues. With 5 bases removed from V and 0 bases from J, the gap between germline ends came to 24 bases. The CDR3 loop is CASSARAGGRGPSTDTQYF. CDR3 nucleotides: TGTGCCAGCAGCGCCCGAGCCGGGGGGCGCGGACCTAGCACAGATACGCAGTATTTT.

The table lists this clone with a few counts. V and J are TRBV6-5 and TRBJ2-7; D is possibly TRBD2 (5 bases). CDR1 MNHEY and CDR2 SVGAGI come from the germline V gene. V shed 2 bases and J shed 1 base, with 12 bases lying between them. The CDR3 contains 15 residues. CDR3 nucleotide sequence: TGTGCCAGCAGTTACCGTGCTGGGAGATCCTACGAGCAGTACTTC. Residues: CASSYRAGRSYEQYF.

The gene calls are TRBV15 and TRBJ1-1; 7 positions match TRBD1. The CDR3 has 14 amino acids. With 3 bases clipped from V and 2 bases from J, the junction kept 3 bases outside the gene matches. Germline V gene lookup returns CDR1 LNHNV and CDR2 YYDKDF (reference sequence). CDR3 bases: TGTGCCACCAGCAGGGGACAGAGAAACACTGAAGCTTTCTTT. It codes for CATSRGQRNTEAFF.

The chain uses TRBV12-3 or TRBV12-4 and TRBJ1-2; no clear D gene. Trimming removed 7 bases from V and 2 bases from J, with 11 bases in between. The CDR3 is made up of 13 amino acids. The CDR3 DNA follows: TGTGCCAGCACCGCAAGGGAGAACTATGGCTACACCTTC. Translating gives CASTARENYGYTF.